The rows below give T cell receptor beta chains drawn from one sample of a study of cytomegalovirus exposure and HLA in healthy donors. Some clones are missing from TCRdb's copy, which holds only in-frame ones; the method was immunoSEQ multiplex PCR. The sample holds about 160,000 clones; about four fifths are singletons and the top ten take roughly a tenth. Source material: PBMCs. All receptors come from a man aged 45 to 65 in good health and CMV-seropositive. The CDR3 runs from the conserved cysteine through the conserved F or W. Fields, in order: clone size, J gene, CDR3 length, D gene, V gene, CDR3 DNA, CDR3 protein. A D gene is named only where the DNA matches it firmly. Rows may omit the clone size; those that give it use once, few, many or a size class.

abundance: NA; j_gene: TRBJ1-2; len: 12; d_gene: TRBD1; v_gene: TRBV6-1; CDR3nt: TGTGCCAGCAGTGAATACAGGGGGGGCTACACCTTC; CDR3aa: CASSEYRGGYTF
abundance: NA; j_gene: TRBJ1-1; len: 15; d_gene: TRBD1; v_gene: TRBV4-1; CDR3nt: TGCGCCAGCAGCCATTTGGGACAGACGAACACTGAAGCTTTCTTT; CDR3aa: CASSHLGQTNTEAFF
abundance: NA; j_gene: TRBJ2-3; len: 14; d_gene: TRBD1; v_gene: TRBV28; CDR3nt: TGTGCCAGCAGTTTGCGACAGGGTACAGATACGCAGTATTTT; CDR3aa: CASSLRQGTDTQYF
abundance: few; j_gene: TRBJ2-1; len: 18; d_gene: TRBD2; v_gene: TRBV4-2; CDR3nt: TGTGCCAGCAGCCAAGACATAGCGGGAGGGGGGAATTACAATGAGCAGTTCTTC; CDR3aa: CASSQDIAGGGNYNEQFF
abundance: NA; j_gene: TRBJ2-3; len: 14; d_gene: NA; v_gene: TRBV4-1; CDR3nt: TGCGCCAGCAGCCCGACAGCTAGCACAGATACGCAGTATTTT; CDR3aa: CASSPTASTDTQYF
abundance: once; j_gene: TRBJ2-2; len: 15; d_gene: TRBD1; v_gene: TRBV5-1; CDR3nt: TGCGCCAGCAGCTCCGGGACAGCGAACACCGGGGAGCTGTTTTTT; CDR3aa: CASSSGTANTGELFF
abundance: NA; j_gene: TRBJ2-5; len: 15; d_gene: NA; v_gene: TRBV11-2; CDR3nt: TGTGCCAGCAGCTTAATGACTAGTCCCCAAGAGACCCAGTACTTC; CDR3aa: CASSLMTSPQETQYF
abundance: NA; j_gene: TRBJ1-2; len: 14; d_gene: TRBD1; v_gene: TRBV7-9; CDR3nt: TGTGCCAGCAGCTTGACAGGGGGCGAGAGCGGCTACACCTTC; CDR3aa: CASSLTGGESGYTF
abundance: NA; j_gene: TRBJ1-1; len: 14; d_gene: TRBD1; v_gene: TRBV6-1; CDR3nt: TGTGCCAGCAGTGAAAGACAGGGGCACACTGAAGCTTTCTTT; CDR3aa: CASSERQGHTEAFF
abundance: NA; j_gene: TRBJ1-6; len: 12; d_gene: NA; v_gene: TRBV7-9; CDR3nt: TGTGCCAGCCGCAGGCAAAATTCACCCCTCCACTTT; CDR3aa: CASRRQNSPLHF
abundance: NA; j_gene: TRBJ2-7; len: 13; d_gene: TRBD1; v_gene: TRBV11-2; CDR3nt: TGTGCCAGCAGCTACGGACAGGGGAACGAGCAGTACTTC; CDR3aa: CASSYGQGNEQYF
abundance: NA; j_gene: TRBJ1-1; len: 13; d_gene: TRBD1; v_gene: TRBV6-5; CDR3nt: TGTGCCAGCAGTTCCCAGGGGGACACCGAAGCTTTCTTT; CDR3aa: CASSSQGDTEAFF
abundance: NA; j_gene: TRBJ2-2; len: 15; d_gene: TRBD1; v_gene: TRBV9; CDR3nt: TGTGCCAGCAGCGCGGGACAGGCCTACACCGGGGAGCTGTTTTTT; CDR3aa: CASSAGQAYTGELFF
abundance: NA; j_gene: TRBJ2-7; len: 14; d_gene: TRBD1; v_gene: TRBV6-1; CDR3nt: TGTGCCAGCAGCAGGGACAGGGGGGACTACGAGCAGTACTTC; CDR3aa: CASSRDRGDYEQYF
abundance: NA; j_gene: TRBJ2-1; len: 16; d_gene: TRBD2; v_gene: TRBV27; CDR3nt: TGTGCCAGCAGTTGGGAGCGGGAGGGGTCCTACAATGAGCAGTTCTTC; CDR3aa: CASSWEREGSYNEQFF
abundance: few; j_gene: TRBJ2-1; len: 12; d_gene: NA; v_gene: TRBV28; CDR3nt: TGTGCCAGCAGTTTAGGGAGGAATGAGCAGTTCTTC; CDR3aa: CASSLGRNEQFF
abundance: NA; j_gene: TRBJ2-3; len: 17; d_gene: TRBD2; v_gene: TRBV9; CDR3nt: TGTGCCAGCAGCGTAGAAGGGACTAGCGGACCCACAGATACGCAGTATTTT; CDR3aa: CASSVEGTSGPTDTQYF
abundance: NA; j_gene: TRBJ2-7; len: 13; d_gene: NA; v_gene: TRBV7-2; CDR3nt: TGTGCCAGCAGAGACCCGGGACAATACGAGCAGTACTTC; CDR3aa: CASRDPGQYEQYF
abundance: NA; j_gene: TRBJ2-2; len: 16; d_gene: NA; v_gene: TRBV7-7; CDR3nt: TGTGCTAGCAGCCTACTAGCCATCGACCCCCCCGGGGAGCTGTTTTTT; CDR3aa: CASSLLAIDPPGELFF
abundance: once; j_gene: TRBJ2-4; len: 13; d_gene: TRBD1; v_gene: TRBV19; CDR3nt: TGTGCCACAGACAGGGGCGACAAAAACATTCAGTACTTC; CDR3aa: CATDRGDKNIQYF
abundance: NA; j_gene: TRBJ2-5; len: 15; d_gene: NA; v_gene: TRBV15; CDR3nt: TGTGCCACCAGCAGAGATCCGGGGGTTGAAGAGACCCAGTACTTC; CDR3aa: CATSRDPGVEETQYF
abundance: NA; j_gene: TRBJ1-2; len: 12; d_gene: NA; v_gene: TRBV28; CDR3nt: TGTGCCAGCAGTTTATTGAAGCGTGGCTACACCTTC; CDR3aa: CASSLLKRGYTF
abundance: NA; j_gene: TRBJ2-7; len: 15; d_gene: TRBD2; v_gene: TRBV4-3; CDR3nt: TGCGCCAGCAGCCAAGACTCTAGCGGGGGTTACGAGCAGTACTTC; CDR3aa: CASSQDSSGGYEQYF
abundance: NA; j_gene: TRBJ2-3; len: 17; d_gene: TRBD2; v_gene: TRBV4-3; CDR3nt: TGCGCCAGCAGCCAAAGCCGGACTAGCGGAATGACAGATACGCAGTATTTT; CDR3aa: CASSQSRTSGMTDTQYF
abundance: NA; j_gene: TRBJ1-3; len: 16; d_gene: TRBD1; v_gene: TRBV10-3; CDR3nt: TGTGCCATCAGTGTACGGGGACAGGACTCTGGAAACACCATATATTTT; CDR3aa: CAISVRGQDSGNTIYF
abundance: few; j_gene: TRBJ1-3; len: 11; d_gene: TRBD1; v_gene: TRBV4-1; CDR3nt: TGTGCCAGCAGCCATGAGGACAGGGAATATTTT; CDR3aa: CASSHEDREYF
abundance: NA; j_gene: TRBJ1-2; len: 14; d_gene: NA; v_gene: TRBV9; CDR3nt: TGTGCCAGCAGCGTAGCCACAGGGTCAGGAGGCTACACCTTC; CDR3aa: CASSVATGSGGYTF
abundance: NA; j_gene: TRBJ2-1; len: 12; d_gene: TRBD2; v_gene: TRBV6-6; CDR3nt: TGTGCCAGCAGTGCGACTAGCGGGGGAACTTTCTTC; CDR3aa: CASSATSGGTFF
abundance: NA; j_gene: TRBJ2-7; len: 14; d_gene: NA; v_gene: TRBV4-2; CDR3nt: TGTGCCAGCAGCCAAGACGCGGGGCCTTACGAGCAGTACTTC; CDR3aa: CASSQDAGPYEQYF
abundance: NA; j_gene: TRBJ1-2; len: 14; d_gene: TRBD1; v_gene: TRBV28; CDR3nt: TGTGCCAGCAGCGTCCTTACAGGGGGTCGGGGCTACACCTTC; CDR3aa: CASSVLTGGRGYTF
abundance: once; j_gene: TRBJ2-5; len: 14; d_gene: NA; v_gene: TRBV11-1; CDR3nt: TGTGCCAGCAGCTTGGAGGGAGGATCAGAGACCCAGTACTTC; CDR3aa: CASSLEGGSETQYF
abundance: NA; j_gene: TRBJ2-7; len: 16; d_gene: TRBD1; v_gene: TRBV10-3; CDR3nt: TGTGCCATCAGTGGGAGGTTGGACAGGTCGATCCACGAGCAGTACTTC; CDR3aa: CAISGRLDRSIHEQYF
abundance: NA; j_gene: TRBJ1-4; len: 15; d_gene: TRBD1; v_gene: TRBV5-1; CDR3nt: TGCGCCAGCAGCAATACAGGGGAAGGGAATGAAAAACTGTTTTTT; CDR3aa: CASSNTGEGNEKLFF
abundance: NA; j_gene: TRBJ1-5; len: 14; d_gene: TRBD1; v_gene: TRBV19; CDR3nt: TGTGCCAGTAGAAGACAGGGGACTAATCAGCCCCAGCATTTT; CDR3aa: CASRRQGTNQPQHF
abundance: NA; j_gene: TRBJ1-3; len: 15; d_gene: NA; v_gene: TRBV2; CDR3nt: TGTGCCAGCAGTCTTGGTCCGGTAGCTGGAAACACCATATATTTT; CDR3aa: CASSLGPVAGNTIYF
abundance: NA; j_gene: TRBJ2-6; len: 15; d_gene: TRBD2; v_gene: TRBV7-3; CDR3nt: TGTGCCAGCAGTAGGCGGGGGGCTGGGGCCAACGGCCTGACTTTC; CDR3aa: CASSRRGAGANGLTF
abundance: NA; j_gene: TRBJ2-7; len: 14; d_gene: NA; v_gene: TRBV4-1; CDR3nt: TGCGCCAGCAGCCGACGGGAGAATCCGTACGAGCAGTACTTC; CDR3aa: CASSRRENPYEQYF
abundance: NA; j_gene: TRBJ2-2; len: 15; d_gene: TRBD1; v_gene: TRBV5-1; CDR3nt: TGCGCCAGCAGCTCAGACAGGGGTATATCCGGGGAGCTGTTTTTT; CDR3aa: CASSSDRGISGELFF
abundance: few; j_gene: TRBJ1-2; len: 11; d_gene: NA; v_gene: TRBV30; CDR3nt: TGTGCCTGGAGTGTAGAGAGGGGCTACACCTTC; CDR3aa: CAWSVERGYTF
abundance: NA; j_gene: TRBJ2-1; len: 13; d_gene: TRBD2; v_gene: TRBV9; CDR3nt: TGTGCCAGCAGCGTAGACGGGGGGAATGAGCAGTTCTTC; CDR3aa: CASSVDGGNEQFF